These T cell receptor beta chains were read from a single sample in a study of shared clonotypes between healthy human individuals. Here immunoSEQ multiplex PCR was the method, and the copy in TCRdb shows in-frame clones only, minus some. The repertoire holds about 1.5 million clones, with 96% as singletons. The sequencing sample was made of naive CD4+ T cells sorted from blood. These TCRs come from a man younger than 45 in good health. Both conserved end residues are part of each CDR3. A D gene is named only where the DNA matches it firmly. Size tells how often a clone was seen (once, few, many) or the class of an expanded clone, and some rows leave it out.

V gene,J gene,D gene,clone size,CDR3 length,CDR3 DNA,CDR3 protein
TRBV5-1,TRBJ2-1,.,.,14,TGCGCCAGCAGCTTGAATGCAGGGTCGGATGAGCAGTTCTTC,CASSLNAGSDEQFF
TRBV6-5,TRBJ2-1,TRBD2,.,14,TGTGCCAGCAGATCGGGACTAGCGTCCAATGAGCAGTTCTTC,CASRSGLASNEQFF
TRBV28,TRBJ2-5,TRBD1,.,17,TGTGCCAGCAGCCATAAAGTCACAGGGGGAGATAGGGAGACCCAGTACTTC,CASSHKVTGGDRETQYF
TRBV10-3,TRBJ2-2,.,.,12,TGTGCCAACTCTTATGGGACCGGGGAGCTGTTTTTT,CANSYGTGELFF
TRBV11-2,TRBJ2-1,.,.,17,TGTGCCAGCAGCCCCTATTTAGGGCACAGCTCCTACAATGAGCAGTTCTTC,CASSPYLGHSSYNEQFF
TRBV7-9,TRBJ1-3,.,.,13,TGTGCCAGCAGCTTAGGTGGGGATGCCACCATATATTTT,CASSLGGDATIYF
TRBV2,TRBJ1-1,.,.,18,TGTGCCAGCAGTGACGGACCCCCGCGCGGAACTTTGAATACTGAAGCTTTCTTT,CASSDGPPRGTLNTEAFF
TRBV5-1,TRBJ2-2,TRBD1,.,16,TGCGCCAGCAGCTTGACCGCACAGGGGGCCACCGGGGAGCTGTTTTTT,CASSLTAQGATGELFF
TRBV2,TRBJ2-7,.,.,14,TGTGCCAGCAGTGTTGCGTTTAAGGGTTACGAGCAGTACTTC,CASSVAFKGYEQYF
TRBV4-3,TRBJ2-3,.,.,14,TGCGCCAGCAGCCAAGATCTTGGCACAGATACGCAGTATTTT,CASSQDLGTDTQYF
TRBV2,TRBJ2-3,.,.,17,TGTGCCAGCAGCGTCACTAGGGATCACGGGGGTACAGATACGCAGTATTTT,CASSVTRDHGGTDTQYF
TRBV2,TRBJ2-7,TRBD2,once,14,TGTGCCAGCAGAGGCGGGAGAGGCTCCTACGAGCAGTACTTC,CASRGGRGSYEQYF
TRBV5-1,TRBJ2-5,.,.,16,TGCGCCAGCAGCTTGCGGCCCAGCGGTTTACAAGAGACCCAGTACTTC,CASSLRPSGLQETQYF
TRBV4-1,TRBJ1-3,.,once,15,TGCGCCAGCAGCCTAGATTGGAGGGGAGGAAACACCATATATTTT,CASSLDWRGGNTIYF
TRBV29-1,TRBJ2-5,.,.,13,TGCAGCTCGCGCCGGGACAACCAAGAGACCCAGTACTTC,CSSRRDNQETQYF
TRBV28,TRBJ2-3,TRBD2,.,18,TGTGCCAGCAGTTTACACCTGGGACTAGCGAAAAGCACAGATACGCAGTATTTT,CASSLHLGLAKSTDTQYF
TRBV10-3,TRBJ2-1,.,.,15,TGTGCCATCAGTTGGCAGGGGAGGGAGGACAATGAGCAGTTCTTC,CAISWQGREDNEQFF
TRBV11-2,TRBJ2-7,.,.,15,TGTGCCAGCAGCTTAGACCTCACGGGGCCCTACGAGCAGTACTTC,CASSLDLTGPYEQYF
TRBV7-2,TRBJ2-3,.,.,15,TGTGCCAGCAGCTTTGCACGACTGGGTACAGATACGCAGTATTTT,CASSFARLGTDTQYF
TRBV20-1,TRBJ1-5,.,.,11,TGCAGTGCGGGCCAATCTGGGCCCCAGCATTTT,CSAGQSGPQHF
TRBV28,TRBJ1-5,TRBD1,once,15,TGTGCCAGCAGTTTGTTCAGGGGGGGTCAACAGCCCCAGCATTTT,CASSLFRGGQQPQHF
TRBV11-2,TRBJ2-7,TRBD2,once,15,TGTGCCAGCAGCCATCAACTAGCGGGCGCATACGAGCAGTACTTC,CASSHQLAGAYEQYF
TRBV4-2,TRBJ1-5,.,.,15,TGTGCCAGCGGCCCAAACGTGGGTAGCAATCAGCCCCAGCATTTT,CASGPNVGSNQPQHF
TRBV7-2,TRBJ2-1,.,.,12,TGTGCCAGCAGCTTGGGCCTTTTGGAGCAGTTCTTC,CASSLGLLEQFF
TRBV28,TRBJ1-4,TRBD1,.,14,TGTGCCAGCAGTTTAACAGGGGCTCGAGAAAAACTGTTTTTT,CASSLTGAREKLFF
TRBV15,TRBJ2-7,.,.,11,TGTGCCACCAGCAGAGTAGGGGAGCAGTACTTC,CATSRVGEQYF